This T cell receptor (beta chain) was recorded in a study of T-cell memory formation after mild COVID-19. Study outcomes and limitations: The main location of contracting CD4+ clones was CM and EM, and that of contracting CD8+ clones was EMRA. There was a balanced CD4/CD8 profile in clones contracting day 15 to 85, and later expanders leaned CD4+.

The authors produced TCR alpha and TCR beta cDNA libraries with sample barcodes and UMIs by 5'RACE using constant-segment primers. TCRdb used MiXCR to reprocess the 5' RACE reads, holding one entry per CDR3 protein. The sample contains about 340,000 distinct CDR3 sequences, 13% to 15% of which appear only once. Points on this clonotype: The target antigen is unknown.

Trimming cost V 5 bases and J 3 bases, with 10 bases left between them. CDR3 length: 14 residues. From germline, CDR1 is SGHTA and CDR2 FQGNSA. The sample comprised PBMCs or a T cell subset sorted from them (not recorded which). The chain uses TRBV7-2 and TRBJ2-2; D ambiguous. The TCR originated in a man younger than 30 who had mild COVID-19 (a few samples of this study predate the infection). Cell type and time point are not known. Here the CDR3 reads CASSPGSYTGELFF. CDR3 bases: TGTGCCAGCAGCCCGGGCTCCTACACCGGGGAGCTGTTTTTT.